A selection of T cell receptor beta chains follows, all from one sample in a study of T cell responses to AZD1222 COVID-19 vaccine. Data came from immunoSEQ multiplex PCR; TCRdb stores just in-frame clones and leaves some out. The table includes fewer than 120,000 clones, approximately 94% detected once. The source was peripheral blood, collected 28 days after the second AZD1222 dose. The source is an adult who received the AZD1222 COVID-19 vaccine. Both conserved end residues are part of each CDR3. A D gene is named only where the DNA matches it firmly. The listing skips clone size in some rows; elsewhere it reads once, few, many or a size class.

J gene | D gene | clone size | V gene | CDR3 DNA | CDR3 protein
TRBJ1-2 | . | . | TRBV5-4 | TGTGCCAGCAGCCGATCAGCGGCGGGTAGCTATGGCTACACCTTC | CASSRSAAGSYGYTF
TRBJ1-1 | . | . | TRBV12-3/TRBV12-4 | TGTGCCAGCAGTCGACAGATGAACACTGAAGCTTTCTTT | CASSRQMNTEAFF
TRBJ1-6 | . | . | TRBV7-6 | TGTGCCAGCAGCTACTACAGGAGCTCCTATAATTCACCCCTCCACTTT | CASSYYRSSYNSPLHF
TRBJ1-2 | . | . | TRBV13 | TGTGCCAGCAGCTTAGCGGAGGGGAACTATGGCTACACCTTC | CASSLAEGNYGYTF
TRBJ2-2 | . | . | TRBV19 | TGTGCCGTTCTAGAAACCGGGGAGCTGTTTTTT | CAVLETGELFF
TRBJ1-3 | . | . | TRBV6-5 | TGTGCCAGCAGCCGGACGGTCGACTCTGGAAACACCATATATTTT | CASSRTVDSGNTIYF
TRBJ1-2 | TRBD1 | . | TRBV27 | TGTGCCAGCAGTGCCTGGGACAGGGACAACTATGGCTACACCTTC | CASSAWDRDNYGYTF
TRBJ1-2 | TRBD1 | . | TRBV18 | TGTGCCAGCTCACCATCAACGAGACAGGGACCCAACTCTAACTATGGCTACACCTTC | CASSPSTRQGPNSNYGYTF
TRBJ1-6 | . | few | TRBV19 | TGTGCCACCTCATTAGGCTATTCACCCCTCCACTTT | CATSLGYSPLHF
TRBJ1-3 | TRBD1 | . | TRBV15 | TGTGCCACCAGCCTAGACTGGGACAGGGGTGGAAACACCATATATTTT | CATSLDWDRGGNTIYF
TRBJ2-2 | TRBD1 | . | TRBV14 | TGTGCCAGCAGCCACCTCAGGGGGCAACCGTTTCAGAACACCGGGGAGCTGTTTTTT | CASSHLRGQPFQNTGELFF
TRBJ2-3 | TRBD2 | . | TRBV5-1 | TGCGCCAGCAGCTTGGGAGCGGGGGTAGAAGATACGCAGTATTTT | CASSLGAGVEDTQYF
TRBJ2-7 | . | . | TRBV18 | TGTGCCAGCTCTCCAACTAGCGGACAGGTTTACGAGCAGTACTTC | CASSPTSGQVYEQYF
TRBJ1-1 | . | . | TRBV29-1 | TGCAGCGTTGTTACAGCTATGAACACTGAAGCTTTCTTT | CSVVTAMNTEAFF
TRBJ2-1 | . | . | TRBV30 | TGTGCCTGGAGCTTGCAGGGATTTATCAATGAGCAGTTCTTC | CAWSLQGFINEQFF
TRBJ2-7 | . | . | TRBV2 | TGTGCCAGCAGTTCCGTGAGCGGAATATACTACGAGCAGTACTTC | CASSSVSGIYYEQYF
TRBJ1-5 | . | once | TRBV19 | TGTGCCAGTAGTATATCCAGGGTTGACCAGCCCCAGCATTTT | CASSISRVDQPQHF
TRBJ2-4 | TRBD2 | . | TRBV3-1/TRBV3-2 | TGTGCCAGCAGCCAAGCCCGGGGACTAGCGGGCCTAAACTTAGCCAAAAACATTCAGTACTTC | CASSQARGLAGLNLAKNIQYF
TRBJ1-1 | . | . | TRBV2 | TGTGCCAGCAGTGAACAAGCCCCGAACACTGAAGCTTTCTTT | CASSEQAPNTEAFF
TRBJ2-7 | . | . | TRBV11-2 | TGTGCCAGCAGACCGGGACAATGGAGCTCCTACGAGCAGTACTTC | CASRPGQWSSYEQYF
TRBJ1-2 | . | . | TRBV5-1 | TGCGCCAGCGGGGACGAACCTTATGGCTACACCTTC | CASGDEPYGYTF
TRBJ1-1 | . | few | TRBV11-2 | TGTGCCAGCAGCTTTCAGGTTGATACTGAAGCTTTCTTT | CASSFQVDTEAFF
TRBJ2-7 | . | . | TRBV12-3/TRBV12-4 | TGTGCCAGCAGTTTGGTCCCCCCCGACGAGCAGTACTTC | CASSLVPPDEQYF
TRBJ2-5 | . | . | TRBV7-9 | TGTGCCAGCAGCTTCTCCGGGGGAATTCAAGAGACCCAGTACTTC | CASSFSGGIQETQYF
TRBJ2-1 | . | . | TRBV6-1 | TGTGCCAGCAGTGAAGCGATGGGAGCTCCGAATGAGCAGTTCTTC | CASSEAMGAPNEQFF
TRBJ2-1 | . | . | TRBV14 | TGTGCCAGCAGCCAAGTTGATAGCATCAATGAGCAGTTCTTC | CASSQVDSINEQFF
TRBJ2-2 | . | . | TRBV29-1 | TGCAGCGTTGAAGTTCTGGACACCGGGGAGCTGTTTTTT | CSVEVLDTGELFF
TRBJ1-5 | . | once | TRBV19 | TGTGCCAGTAGTAACTCCCCGATACAGGGCCAAAGGAATCAGCCCCAGCATTTT | CASSNSPIQGQRNQPQHF
TRBJ2-7 | . | . | TRBV19 | TGTGCCAGTAGTATTTCGGCAGACTACGAGCAGTACTTC | CASSISADYEQYF
TRBJ2-3 | TRBD1 | . | TRBV5-1 | TGCGCCAGCAGCCAAACAGGGGGCCGAGACACAGATACGCAGTATTTT | CASSQTGGRDTDTQYF
TRBJ2-7 | . | . | TRBV6-5 | TGTGCCAGCAGGGGGGATAAATCCTACGAGCAGTACTTC | CASRGDKSYEQYF
TRBJ2-1 | . | . | TRBV10-2 | TGCGCCAGCAGCCCTCCTAGCCCTGAGCAGTTCTTC | CASSPPSPEQFF
TRBJ1-4 | . | once | TRBV7-9 | TGTGCCAGCAGCTTAGCACAGACTTATAATGAAAAACTGTTTTTT | CASSLAQTYNEKLFF
TRBJ1-1 | . | . | TRBV5-1 | TGCGCCAGCAGCTCAAATCGACTTTTGAACACTGAAGCTTTCTTT | CASSSNRLLNTEAFF
TRBJ2-5 | . | . | TRBV18 | TGTGCCAGCTCACCACGGGCCGGGATAGAGACCCAGTACTTC | CASSPRAGIETQYF
TRBJ1-2 | . | . | TRBV7-9 | TGTGCCAGCAGCTTAGCGTCTTGGGTCGGCTATGGCTACACCTTC | CASSLASWVGYGYTF
TRBJ2-7 | TRBD2 | few | TRBV7-2 | TGTGCCAGCAGCAGTCAACCGGGACTAGCGGGCTACGAGCAGTACTTC | CASSSQPGLAGYEQYF
TRBJ1-2 | . | once | TRBV10-2 | TGCGCCAGCAGTGACAGGCAGAGGGGCTACACCTTC | CASSDRQRGYTF
TRBJ1-1 | . | . | TRBV12-5 | TGTGCTAGTGGTTTAGTTTTGGGGAGCACGGTCACTGAAGCTTTCTTT | CASGLVLGSTVTEAFF
TRBJ2-3 | . | . | TRBV19 | TGTGCCAGTAGTATAAGGTCAGGAACTAGCACAGATACGCAGTATTTT | CASSIRSGTSTDTQYF
TRBJ1-5 | . | . | TRBV19 | TGTGCCAGTAGTATAGAGGGAACACCAAATCAGCCCCAGCATTTT | CASSIEGTPNQPQHF